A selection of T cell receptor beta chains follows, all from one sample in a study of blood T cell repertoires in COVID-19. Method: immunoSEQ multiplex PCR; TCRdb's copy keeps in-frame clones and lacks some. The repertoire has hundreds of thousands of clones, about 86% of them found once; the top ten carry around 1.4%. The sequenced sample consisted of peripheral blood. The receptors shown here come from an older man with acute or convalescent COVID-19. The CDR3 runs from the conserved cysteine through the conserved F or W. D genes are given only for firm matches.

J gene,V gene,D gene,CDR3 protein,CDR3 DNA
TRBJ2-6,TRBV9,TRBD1,CASSGTGSYSVLTF,TGTGCCAGCAGTGGGACAGGTTCTTACAGCGTCCTGACTTTC
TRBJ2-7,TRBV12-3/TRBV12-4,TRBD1,CASSFKAGGEQYF,TGTGCCAGCAGTTTTAAGGCAGGGGGCGAGCAGTACTTC
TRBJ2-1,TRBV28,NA,CASRGPSPHEQFF,TGTGCCAGCAGGGGGCCTAGTCCGCATGAGCAGTTCTTC
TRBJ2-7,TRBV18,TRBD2,CASSHGTNLYEQYF,TGTGCCAGCTCACACGGGACTAACCTCTACGAGCAGTACTTC
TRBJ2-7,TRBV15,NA,CATSRDYLPTYEQYF,TGTGCCACCAGCAGAGATTACTTACCTACCTACGAGCAGTACTTC
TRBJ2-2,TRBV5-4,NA,CASSFRGRPGELFF,TGTGCCAGCAGCTTCAGGGGCCGCCCCGGGGAGCTGTTTTTT
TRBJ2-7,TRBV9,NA,CASSVGPAGYEQYF,TGTGCCAGCAGCGTAGGTCCGGCGGGCTACGAGCAGTACTTC
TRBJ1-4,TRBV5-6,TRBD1,CASSQGAAEKLFF,TGTGCCAGCAGCCAGGGGGCCGCCGAGAAACTGTTTTTT
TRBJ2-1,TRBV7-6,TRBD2,CASSLALTSGADYNEQFF,TGTGCCAGCAGCTTAGCCCTGACTAGCGGGGCAGACTACAATGAGCAGTTCTTC
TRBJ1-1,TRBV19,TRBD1,CASSPTGYLTEAFF,TGTGCCAGTAGCCCGACAGGGTATCTCACTGAAGCTTTCTTT
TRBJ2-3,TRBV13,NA,CASSPTGTDTQYF,TGTGCCAGCAGCCCGACAGGCACAGATACGCAGTATTTT
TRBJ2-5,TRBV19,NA,CASSREGGGETQYF,TGTGCCAGTAGCCGAGAGGGAGGAGGGGAGACCCAGTACTTC